These 4 T cell receptor beta chains were sequenced from one sample in a study of blood T cell repertoires in COVID-19. Produced via immunoSEQ multiplex PCR; TCRdb's table is partial and in-frame only. Here the sample spans around 250,000 clones, over 80% being singletons. What was sequenced was peripheral blood. The receptors come from a man younger than 40 who had recovered from COVID-19.

This clone turned up a few times. CDR3 loop: CASSLGSDYGYTF. The CDR3 nucleotides read TGTGCCAGCAGCTTAGGCTCAGACTATGGCTACACCTTC. The chain employs TRBV7-9 and TRBJ1-2; D is unclear. The germline CDR1 and CDR2 sequences are SEHNR and FQNEAQ (reference sequence). The CDR3 contains 13 residues. The V gene lost 1 base and the J gene lost 3 bases, with 6 bases spanning the gap.

This clone was recorded once. The chain recombines TRBV7-9 with TRBJ1-5; D not resolved. V lost 5 bases to trimming and J lost 3 bases, with 5 bases between them. There are 12 residues in the CDR3. Germline-derived CDR1 and CDR2 are SEHNR and FQNEAQ (reference sequence). The DNA for the CDR3 is TGTGCCAGCAGCCCTAACAATCAGCCCCAGCATTTT. Its protein is CASSPNNQPQHF.

The chain links TRBV28 to TRBJ2-5; D perhaps matches TRBD1 (6 bases). The germline V gene encodes CDR1 MDHEN and CDR2 SYDVKM. The CDR3 length is 15 residues. Trimming removed 4 bases at V and 5 bases at J, with 17 bases between. The CDR3 sequence is CASSSAGTQGETQYF. The CDR3 DNA is TGTGCCAGCAGTTCGGCCGGGACCCAGGGGGAGACCCAGTACTTC.

V is TRBV6-4 and J is TRBJ2-4; 8 nucleotides align to TRBD2. V gave up 2 bases and J gave up 8 bases; unmatched junction bases: 8. The CDR3 covers 15 residues. The germline gives CDR1 MRHNA, CDR2 SNTAGT. The CDR3 DNA follows: TGTGCCAGCAGTGACAGCGCGGGGGGTCTCGACATTCAGTACTTC. Amino acids: CASSDSAGGLDIQYF.